The clone carrying this T cell receptor beta chain was seen only a few times. The data derive from a study of early T cells in non-severe SARS-CoV-2 infection. TCRdb recomputed calls from the 5' RACE reads with MiXCR, one row per CDR3 protein. The data hold some 57,000 distinct CDR3 sequences, with 5.6% observed a single time. The sequenced sample was whole blood. The TCR sequence derives from an adult who was a healthcare worker with PCR-confirmed SARS-CoV-2 infection or an uninfected control (not recorded which).

CDR3 in DNA: TGTGCCTGTCGACAGGGAGGTTACACCGGGGAGCTGTTTTTT. Translating gives CACRQGGYTGELFF. V is TRBV30 and J is TRBJ2-2; D possibly corresponds to TRBD1 (7 bases). Germline CDR1 is GTSNPN and CDR2 is SVGIG (reference sequence). The ends were cut back, 6 bases at V and 3 bases at J, with 14 bases in the middle. This CDR3 region has 14 residues.